The 30 T cell receptor beta chains given below trace back to one sample, sequenced in a study of T cells in Graves' hyperthyroidism and ophthalmopathy. TCR beta CDR3 regions were amplified from RNA transcripts. The HTBI set primed first-round TCR CDR3 RT-PCR. TCRdb itself ran the multiplex PCR reads through MiXCR, one entry per CDR3 protein. The repertoire consists of 220,000 or so distinct CDR3 sequences, with about 17% occurring once and the leading ten covering 25% to 30%. The sample was blood. The source of these receptors is a woman in her late teens or twenties with Graves' ophthalmopathy.

The chain employs TRBV7-9 and TRBJ2-5; D may be TRBD2 (6 bases). The CDR3 contains 15 residues. V lost 0 bases and J lost 4, with 12 bases in between. Germline CDR1 SEHNR, CDR2 FQNEAQ (reference sequence). The CDR3 bases are TGTGCCAGCAGCTTAGCGGGAGCGGGTGGAGAGACCCAGTACTTC. Protein sequence: CASSLAGAGGETQYF. The full variable domain, rest sourced from reference TRBV7-9 and TRBJ2-5, is DTGVSQNPRHKITKRGQNVTFRCDPISEHNRLYWYRQTLGQGPEFLTYFQNEAQLEKSRLLSDRFSAERPKGSFSTLEIQRTEQGDSAMYLCASSLAGAGGETQYFGPGTRLLVL.

This clonotype was counted many times. One end of the junction does not line up with germline, which may come from a read error. The J gene is TRBJ2-7, the V gene TRBV7-9, with 9 nucleotides matching TRBD2. CDR1 and CDR2 (germline): SEHNR, FQNEAQ (reference sequence). The CDR3 sequence is 15 residues long. The CDR3 loop reads CASSRAGGPSHEQYF. The CDR3 nucleotides are TGTGCCAGCAGCCGGGCGGGAGGGCCCTCCCACGAGCAGTACTTC.

This clonotype showed up just a few times. The chain links TRBV24-1 to TRBJ1-3; 8 positions match TRBD1. V lost 9 bases, J lost 3 bases, and 6 bases stayed unmatched. This CDR3 spans 14 amino acids. Germline CDR1 KGHDR, CDR2 SFDVKD. The chain's CDR3 is CATSGGQGGNTIYF. The CDR3 DNA sequence: TGTGCCACCTCCGGAGGACAGGGTGGAAACACCATATATTTT.

Regarding this clonotype: Possible read error: a much larger clone is one base away. The V gene is TRBV12-3 or TRBV12-4, the J gene TRBJ2-3; 13 nucleotides align to TRBD2. The ends lost 7 bases at V and 0 bases at J; junction bases unmatched: 10. The CDR3 consists of 18 residues. The CDR3 nucleotides read TGTGCCAGCACCCCCAGGACTAGCGGGGGATCGAGCACAGATACGCAGTATTTT. Translating it yields CASTPRTSGGSSTDTQYF.

The chain recombines TRBV4-3 with TRBJ2-1, with 10 bases aligning to TRBD1. This CDR3 contains 15 residues. V shed 1 base and J 6 bases; nucleotides not matched to a gene: 3. Germline V CDR1 and CDR2: LGHNA, YSLEER. Here the CDR3 reads CASSQGQGASNEQFF. DNA for the CDR3: TGCGCCAGCAGCCAAGGACAGGGGGCTAGCAATGAGCAGTTCTTC.

As for this clonotype: This may arise from a read error, as a much more abundant clone is one base away. The chain couples TRBV10-3 to TRBJ1-6; no clear D gene. Germline V gene sequence: CDR1 ENHRY, CDR2 SYGVKD. V was pared by 0 bases and J by 6 bases, with 15 bases between. The CDR3 loop spans 17 amino acids. For the CDR3, the DNA is TGTGCCATCAGTGAGTCGTGGCAGGAGACCCTTAATTCACCCCTCCACTTT. This encodes CAISESWQETLNSPLHF.

This clonotype was observed at least ten times. The chain employs TRBV18 and TRBJ2-5, with D possibly TRBD2 on 5 matching bases. Trimming stripped 2 bases from V and 1 base from J, with 5 bases between. Germline V gene lookup returns CDR1 KGHSH and CDR2 LQKENI. The length of the CDR3 is 13 residues. CDR3 residues: CASSPTSQETQYF. Here the CDR3 DNA reads TGTGCCAGCTCACCAACTAGCCAAGAGACCCAGTACTTC.

This clonotype was observed at least ten times. The rearrangement links TRBV5-1 to TRBJ1-2; D not certain. V lost 0 bases and J lost 2, with 11 bases in between. Per germline, CDR1 SGHRS and CDR2 YFSETQ. The CDR3 sequence is 15 residues long. The CDR3 coding sequence is TGCGCCAGCAGCTTGGGTTACTCTTCCAACTATGGCTACACCTTC. It codes for CASSLGYSSNYGYTF.

V is TRBV5-7 and J is TRBJ2-3, with D unresolved. TRBV5-7 has ORF status, its function being uncertain. There are 15 residues in the CDR3. V was clipped by 4 bases and J by 6 bases, with 18 bases between them. CDR3 DNA sequence: TGTGCCAGCAGCGAACTTCGGGTACCTCGGGATACGCAGTATTTT. Translation: CASSELRVPRDTQYF.

This clonotype was recorded many times. The chain uses TRBV3-1 and TRBJ2-2, with D hard to call. V lost 1 base and J lost 7, with 10 bases in between. The CDR3 covers 14 residues. Germline V gene data show CDR1 as LGHDT and CDR2 as YNNKEL (reference sequence). The CDR3 reads CASSQGQRGGELFF. The CDR3 DNA follows: TGTGCCAGCAGCCAAGGACAAAGAGGCGGGGAGCTGTTTTTT.

This clonotype has more than one count but fewer than ten. With a much larger clone just one base away, this may be a read error. V is TRBV20-1 and J is TRBJ1-1; TRBD1 matches at 7 bases. There are 14 residues in the CDR3. The germline CDR1 and CDR2 sequences are DFQATT and SNEGSKA (reference sequence). This CDR3 is CGARGGAGNTEAFF. As DNA, the CDR3 is TGCGGTGCTAGAGGGGGCGCGGGGAACACTGAAGCTTTCTTT.

The chain joins TRBV20-1 to TRBJ2-3; 14 bases map to TRBD2. V lost 6 bases to trimming and J lost 7 bases; unmatched junction nucleotides: 9. CDR3 length: 15 residues. Germline lookup yields CDR1 DFQATT and CDR2 SNEGSKA (reference sequence). The DNA for the CDR3 is TGCAGTGCAACCCTGACTAGCGGGAGGGCGAATACGCAGTATTTT. Encoded protein: CSATLTSGRANTQYF.

This clonotype was counted only a few times. This may be a read error: a much more frequent sequence differs by one nucleotide. The V and J genes are TRBV7-9 and TRBJ2-3; no definite D call. V shed 5 bases and J shed 2 bases, with 14 bases lying between them. The CDR3 length is 15 residues. The V gene's germline CDR1 is SEHNR and CDR2 FQNEAQ (reference sequence). CDR3 in amino acids: CASSDVYGATDTQYF. In DNA form, the CDR3 reads TGTGCCAGCAGCGACGTATACGGAGCCACAGATACGCAGTATTTT.

The sample holds many counts of this clonotype. The gene calls are TRBV5-5 and TRBJ1-6; 7 nucleotides line up with TRBD1. The CDR3 spans 16 residues. Trimming took 3 bases from V and 9 from J; bases not matched to a gene: 12. Germline CDR1 and CDR2: SGHKS and YYEKEE (reference sequence). CDR3 protein: CASSSVQQGRGSPLHF. The CDR3 coding sequence is TGTGCCAGCAGCTCGGTCCAACAGGGGAGAGGTTCACCCCTCCACTTT.

This clonotype was seen at least ten times. The chain recombines TRBV7-2 with TRBJ1-5, with 9 bases that match TRBD1. Germline assignment: CDR1 SGHTA and CDR2 FQGNSA. The CDR3 length is 15 residues. Trimming at V came to 1 base and at J to 6 bases, leaving 4 bases not matched to a gene. Here the CDR3 reads CASSLDRGQGQPQHF. As DNA, the CDR3 is TGTGCCAGCAGCTTAGACAGGGGGCAGGGTCAGCCCCAGCATTTT.

The chain combines TRBV4-2 with TRBJ2-7; D gene uncertain. Deletions cut 1 base from V and 0 bases from J, with 10 bases between. The CDR3 is 15 residues long. From germline, CDR1 is LGHNA and CDR2 YNFKEQ. CDR3 nucleotide sequence: TGTGCCAGCAGCCAAGGGCCCTCGGACTCCTACGAGCAGTACTTC. Translating it yields CASSQGPSDSYEQYF.

This clonotype showed up many times. The CDR3 loop reads CASSPQGATNEKLFF. The CDR3, as DNA: TGTGCCAGCTCACCGCAGGGCGCAACTAATGAAAAACTGTTTTTT. This chain joins TRBV18 and TRBJ1-4; weak D call: TRBD1 (5 bases). The CDR3 runs to 15 residues. Germline V lookup: CDR1 KGHSH, CDR2 LQKENI. The V gene lost 3 bases and the J gene lost 0 bases, with 8 bases spanning the gap.

This clonotype was seen at least ten times. The rearrangement uses TRBV20-1 and TRBJ2-5; 7 nucleotides match TRBD1. Germline lookup yields CDR1 DFQATT and CDR2 SNEGSKA (reference sequence). The trim removed 6 bases at V and 5 bases at J, leaving 12 bases unmatched. The CDR3 has 14 residues. The CDR3 region is CSALDRRRVETQYF. The CDR3 coding sequence is TGCAGTGCGCTGGACAGGAGGCGTGTGGAGACCCAGTACTTC.

About this clonotype: A single base separates this from a much larger clone, so it may be a read error. The chain joins TRBV29-1 to TRBJ1-1; no clear D gene. There are 11 residues in the CDR3. Germline V gene lookup returns CDR1 SQVTM and CDR2 ANQGSEA. The CDR3 loop reads CSGHMNAEAFF. CDR3 DNA sequence: TGCAGCGGACACATGAACGCTGAAGCTTTCTTT.

There are many counts of this clonotype. The chain is built from TRBV3-1 and TRBJ1-6; weak D call: TRBD1 (6 bases). The CDR3 runs to 14 residues. The V and J ends lost 4 bases and 9 bases respectively, with 13 bases between them. Germline V CDR1 and CDR2: LGHDT, YNNKEL (reference sequence). The CDR3 here is CASSPPGAGSPLHF. CDR3 sequence (DNA): TGTGCCAGCAGCCCCCCAGGGGCCGGTTCACCCCTCCACTTT.

The sample holds many counts of this clonotype. The V call is TRBV6-1, the J call TRBJ1-5; no firm D call. The length of the CDR3 is 12 residues. V was shortened by 5 bases and J by 6 bases, with 8 bases between the two germline ends. Germline assignment: CDR1 MNHNS and CDR2 SASEGT. The DNA of the CDR3 is TGTGCCAGCAGTCCTTATTCTCAGCCCCAGCATTTT. This codes for CASSPYSQPQHF.

This clonotype occurred many times. The chain links TRBV20-1 to TRBJ2-5; D might be TRBD1 (6 bases). The CDR3 runs 12 residues. Germline lookup yields CDR1 DFQATT and CDR2 SNEGSKA (reference sequence). V dropped 6 bases and J dropped 7 bases, with 15 bases sitting between them. CDR3 loop: CSATLGQSTQYF. The CDR3 nucleotides are TGCAGTGCGACCTTGGGACAATCGACCCAGTACTTC.

The chain carries TRBV6-2 or TRBV6-3 and TRBJ1-3; 11 bases map to TRBD1. With V trimmed by 6 bases and J by 0 bases, 7 bases remained unmatched. CDR3 length equals 17 residues. Per the germline V gene, CDR1 is MNHEY and CDR2 is SVGEGT. The CDR3 reads CASRPRGQGDSGNTIYF. CDR3 nucleotide sequence: TGTGCCAGCAGACCGCGGGGACAGGGGGACTCTGGAAACACCATATATTTT.

This clonotype has ten or more counts. The chain joins TRBV30 to TRBJ2-5; no firm D call. The CDR3 totals 13 residues. With 0 bases removed from V and 5 bases from J, the gap between germline ends came to 10 bases. CDR1 is GTSNPN and CDR2 is SVGIG in the germline V gene (reference sequence). CDR3 DNA sequence: TGTGCCTGGAGTGTACGCAGGTTCGAGACCCAGTACTTC. This gives the protein CAWSVRRFETQYF.

This clonotype was recorded many times. CDR3 region: CASSIRTGNNQPQHF. CDR3 coding DNA: TGTGCCAGTAGTATCAGGACAGGGAACAATCAGCCCCAGCATTTT. The chain is built from TRBV19 and TRBJ1-5; the match to TRBD1 covers 8 bases. There are 15 residues in the CDR3. Germline V gene data show CDR1 as LNHDA and CDR2 as SQIVND (reference sequence). Germline trimming cut 3 bases from V and 3 bases from J; bases unmatched to any gene: 4. Supplemented by reference TRBV19 and TRBJ1-5, the full variable domain reads DGGITQSPKYLFRKEGQNVTLSCEQNLNHDAMYWYRQDPGQGLRLIYYSQIVNDFQKGDIAEGYSVSREKKESFPLTVTSAQKNPTAFYLCASSIRTGNNQPQHFGDGTRLSIL.

There are many counts of this clonotype. V usage is TRBV11-2 and J usage is TRBJ2-2, with 10 bases lining up with TRBD2. Per germline, CDR1 SGHAT and CDR2 FQNNGV. The CDR3 sequence is 15 residues long. The ends lost 2 bases at V and 4 bases at J; junction bases unmatched: 1. CDR3 in amino acids: CASSLSSGSTGELFF. The CDR3 bases are TGTGCCAGCAGCTTATCTAGCGGGAGCACCGGGGAGCTGTTTTTT.

J is TRBJ1-2 and V is TRBV20-1; the match to TRBD1 covers 9 bases. This CDR3 contains 14 residues. Trimming at V came to 6 bases and at J to 3 bases, leaving 8 bases not matched to a gene. CDR1 is DFQATT and CDR2 is SNEGSKA in the germline V gene (reference sequence). The CDR3 sequence: CSASGTGRDYGYTF. The CDR3 DNA sequence: TGCAGTGCCTCCGGGACAGGGAGGGACTATGGCTACACCTTC.

In this sample, this clonotype turned up a few times. This rearrangement joins TRBV4-1 to TRBJ2-1; no clear D gene. Germline CDR1 MGHRA, CDR2 YSYEKL. V was trimmed by 1 base and J by 5 bases, leaving 3 bases between them. There are 12 residues in the CDR3. The DNA for the CDR3 is TGCGCCAGCAGCCAAGGAAACAATGAGCAGTTCTTC. As protein: CASSQGNNEQFF.

The sample holds many counts of this clonotype. The chain combines TRBV30 with TRBJ2-3; D is tentatively TRBD1 or TRBD2 (5 bases each). CDR3 length: 14 amino acids. Germline CDR1 is GTSNPN and CDR2 is SVGIG (reference sequence). Deletions cut 3 bases from V and 2 bases from J, with 12 bases between. CDR3: CAWSATGTTDTQYF. The CDR3 coding sequence is TGTGCCTGGAGCGCCACGGGGACCACAGATACGCAGTATTTT.

Ten or more counts support this clonotype. The V gene is TRBV7-8, the J gene TRBJ1-1, with D maybe TRBD1 (6 bases). Trimming took 6 bases from V and 4 from J, leaving 15 bases between them. This CDR3 has 14 amino acids. Germline loops: CDR1 SGHVS, CDR2 FQNEAQ. The chain's CDR3 is CASSHTGGGTEAFF. CDR3 sequence (DNA): TGTGCCAGCAGTCATACAGGAGGGGGCACTGAAGCTTTCTTT.